This TCR beta chain was retrieved from a study of cytomegalovirus exposure and HLA in healthy donors. Study-wide results and caveats: Researchers reported from a later analysis that most CMV-associated TCR beta chains appeared HLA-restricted.

Comments on this clone: Its antigen is not identified.

The PCR contained 60 Vbeta and 13 Jbeta primers. Using immunoSEQ multiplex PCR, the repertoire was profiled, and TCRdb retains in-frame clones only, with some absent. The table includes tens of thousands of clones, approximately 80% detected once. The CDR3 contains 15 residues. The junction had 7 bases not matched to a gene; V was cut back by 2 bases and J by 6 bases. Looked up from germline, CDR1 is SGHTA and CDR2 is FQGNSA. The source of this sequence is a female donor in good health and CMV-seronegative. Sequencing was performed on PBMCs. The J gene is TRBJ2-5, the V gene TRBV7-2; TRBD2 agrees at 9 bases. The CDR3: CASSLSAGGRKTQYF. As DNA, the CDR3 is TGTGCCAGCAGCTTAAGTGCGGGGGGGCGGAAGACCCAGTACTTC.